Detailed here is one T cell receptor (beta chain). How the authors handled the data: Counts of nucleated cells, estimated from reference gene primer amplification, were obtained. Libraries were prepared by immunoSEQ multiplex PCR; TCRdb keeps only in-frame clonotypes and omits some of them. The V and J calls and the clone size are those of that table, but D and trimming were determined from the DNA. The sample records 75,000 to 95,000 clones, around 72% being singletons. This record comes from a study of blood T cell repertoires in COVID-19. Study in general: There were acute and convalescent COVID-19 samples, and they came from the United States, Italy and Spain.

The sequenced sample consisted of peripheral blood. This receptor was identified in an older woman in a cohort sampled during active or convalescent COVID-19.

CDR3 nucleotide sequence: TGCGCCAGCAGCTTGGGGCAGCGGGGGGGCGGCACCGGGGAGCTGTTTTTT. This gives the protein CASSLGQRGGGTGELFF. The rearrangement uses TRBV5-1 and TRBJ2-2, with 10 bases matching TRBD2. The CDR3 extends over 17 amino acids. J was trimmed by 4 bases and V by 0 bases; bases with no gene match: 6. Germline assignment: CDR1 SGHRS and CDR2 YFSETQ.